This entry is about one T cell receptor beta chain. Its antigen is still unknown. Base quality data are lacking; no much larger clone is found one base away. These data belong to a study of T cell repertoires in cytomegalovirus infection (dated by TCRdb to about 2019). The study in broad terms: Because public TCR beta signatures pointed to carriage of CMV infection together with the matching HLA type, the HLA type of each donor mattered for the analysis. General study outcomes and caveats: In both this cohort and an independent roughly 330-donor cohort, the cumulative frequency of public TCR beta family members distinguished carriers of CMV infection plus the relevant HLA type. In the ex vivo response, HLA-C-restricted CMV-specific TCR beta clonotypes were dominant, and in two of eight donors the single most frequent clonotype came from this HLA-C-restricted group.

Instrument on record: Illumina HiSeq 1500. TCRdb reran the public reads through fastp at Q25 and MiXCR, keeping productive beta chains. CDR3 protein duplicates are merged, each entry listing the most common genes and DNA. This sample gives more than 150,000 distinct CDR3 sequences in total; approximately 28% of them show up just once. In total, the top ten clones hold 30% to 35% of the sample. Relative to germline, V is 2 bases shorter and J is 7 bases shorter, with 9 bases between their ends. The CDR3 runs 13 amino acids, cysteine and phenylalanine included. Of all the DNA, just the CDR3 is kept, 39 bases in frame from base 1. CDR1 and CDR2 (SEHNR, FQNEAQ) derive from the germline V gene (reference sequence).

The sequence links TRBV7-9 to TRBJ2-1, with no confident D gene call. This clonotype originated in a human donor in good health (CMV status not recorded). Some clones in this sample may be carry-over from other donors' samples. The specimen was PBMCs. The CDR3 region has the sequence CASSLPVGNEQFF. The nucleotide sequence reads as follows: TGTGCCAGCAGCTTACCCGTGGGTAATGAGCAGTTCTTC.